These 12 T cell receptor beta chains originate from one sample sequenced in a study of blood T cell repertoires in COVID-19. Clones were read by immunoSEQ multiplex PCR, and TCRdb kept only the in-frame ones, dropping some. The sample records 220,000 or so clones, 86% being singletons. The sample taken for sequencing was peripheral blood. The receptors originated from a woman in her fifties or sixties with COVID-19, enrolled during active disease.

The chain uses TRBV24-1 and TRBJ1-5, with 12 bases identical to TRBD1. The CDR3 has 16 residues. V lost 5 bases to trimming and J lost 6 bases; unmatched junction nucleotides: 7. From germline, CDR1 is KGHDR and CDR2 SFDVKD. DNA of the CDR3: TGTGCCACCAGTGGTCCGGGACAGGGGGCTTTTCAGCCCCAGCATTTT. This gives the protein CATSGPGQGAFQPQHF.

V gene TRBV30 combines with J gene TRBJ2-7; D remains unclear. The CDR3 has 13 residues. The germline V gene encodes CDR1 GTSNPN and CDR2 SVGIG (reference sequence). Trimming left V 2 bases short and J 6 bases short, with 14 bases between. The CDR3 DNA reads as TGTGCCTGGAGTACCGACTCCGGGTCCGAGCAGTACTTC. Its translation: CAWSTDSGSEQYF.

The chain carries TRBV19 and TRBJ2-3; TRBD2 might be the D (6 bases). Germline CDR1 and CDR2: LNHDA and SQIVND (reference sequence). The CDR3 totals 13 residues. V lost 4 bases and J lost 5, with 10 bases in between. In DNA form, the CDR3 reads TGTGCCAGTAGTAGGGGGGTCCAAGATACGCAGTATTTT. Translation: CASSRGVQDTQYF.

This chain links TRBV19 with TRBJ2-7; D possibly corresponds to TRBD1 (6 bases). Germline loops: CDR1 LNHDA, CDR2 SQIVND (reference sequence). The CDR3 has 15 amino acids. Trimming cost V 3 bases and J 5 bases, with 17 bases left between them. CDR3 sequence: CASSIGAGAGNEQYV. The DNA for the CDR3 is TGTGCCAGTAGTATTGGGGCAGGGGCAGGGAACGAGCAGTACGTC.

This chain joins TRBV7-9 and TRBJ2-5; 9 bases map to TRBD1. This CDR3 comprises 16 residues. Germline V CDR1 and CDR2: SEHNR, FQNEAQ (reference sequence). V shed 5 bases, J shed 5 bases, and the junction held 12 bases outside the gene matches. Written as DNA, the CDR3 is TGTGCCAGCAGCCCGACCGGGACAGGGTTTTTGGAGACCCAGTACTTC. Encoded protein: CASSPTGTGFLETQYF.

V gene TRBV5-1 combines with J gene TRBJ1-1; D not resolved. The CDR3 extends over 13 amino acids. V shed 4 bases and J shed 0 bases, with 7 bases lying between them. CDR1 and CDR2 from the germline V gene are SGHRS and YFSETQ. CDR3 region: CASSVELNTEAFF. The CDR3 nucleotides are TGCGCCAGCAGCGTCGAGTTGAACACTGAAGCTTTCTTT.

V usage is TRBV9 and J usage is TRBJ2-6; 7 nucleotides align to TRBD1. J lost 0 bases, V lost 4 bases, and 13 bases had no gene match. Looked up from germline, CDR1 is SGDLS and CDR2 is YYNGEE. There are 19 residues in the CDR3. This chain's CDR3 is CASSIRKDDRASGANVLTF. The CDR3 nucleotides read TGTGCCAGCAGCATCAGGAAGGATGACAGGGCCTCTGGGGCCAACGTCCTGACTTTC.

V gene TRBV3-1 (or the pseudogene TRBV3-2) combines with J gene TRBJ1-3; 10 positions match TRBD1. The junction had 6 bases not matched to a gene; V was cut back by 2 bases and J by 2 bases. This CDR3 has 17 amino acids. Germline CDR1 reads LGHDT; CDR2 reads YNNKEL (reference sequence). The CDR3 sequence: CASSQNPGQGTGNTIYF. In DNA, the CDR3 is TGTGCCAGCAGCCAAAACCCGGGACAGGGGACTGGAAACACCATATATTTT.

V gene TRBV7-2 combines with J gene TRBJ1-1; unclear D gene. The V end was cut by 3 bases, the J end by 3 bases, with 8 bases between. Germline CDR1 is SGHTA and CDR2 is FQGNSA. The CDR3 totals 13 residues. This chain's CDR3 is CASSFYDYTEAFF. In DNA form, the CDR3 reads TGTGCCAGCAGCTTTTATGACTACACTGAAGCTTTCTTT. The variable domain in full, completed from reference TRBV7-2 and TRBJ1-1, reads GAGVSQSPSNKVTEKGKDVELRCDPISGHTALYWYRQSLGQGLEFLIYFQGNSAPDKSGLPSDRFSAERTGGSVSTLTIQRTQQEDSAVYLCASSFYDYTEAFFGQGTRLTVV.

This clone occurred a few times. The same CDR3 can be traced to other DNA sequences in this sample. The rearrangement uses TRBV19 and TRBJ1-2; 8 bases match TRBD1. Per the germline V gene, CDR1 is LNHDA and CDR2 is SQIVND (reference sequence). V shed 5 bases, J shed 7 bases, and the junction held 6 bases outside the gene matches. This CDR3 has 13 amino acids. CDR3 in DNA: TGTGCCAGTAGTGTCGGACAGGGCGGTGGCTACACCTTC. This encodes CASSVGQGGGYTF.

The V call is TRBV6-5, the J call TRBJ1-5; TRBD1 aligns across 9 bases. Losses at the gene ends were 6 bases for V and 3 bases for J; bases not matched to a gene: 6. The CDR3 totals 15 residues. Germline lookup yields CDR1 MNHEY and CDR2 SVGAGI. The DNA for the CDR3 is TGTGCCAGCAGCTCCGGGACAGGGACCAATCAGCCCCAGCATTTT. Protein sequence: CASSSGTGTNQPQHF.

The chain employs TRBV19 and TRBJ2-2; D uncertain. CDR1 is LNHDA, CDR2 SQIVND, per germline (reference sequence). The CDR3 spans 16 residues. Trimming cost V 3 bases and J 4 bases, with 15 bases left between them. The CDR3 DNA is TGTGCCAGTAGTATCCGAGACTCCCTAAGCACCGGGGAGCTGTTTTTT. It yields the protein CASSIRDSLSTGELFF. The full variable domain, rest sourced from reference TRBV19 and TRBJ2-2, is DGGITQSPKYLFRKEGQNVTLSCEQNLNHDAMYWYRQDPGQGLRLIYYSQIVNDFQKGDIAEGYSVSREKKESFPLTVTSAQKNPTAFYLCASSIRDSLSTGELFFGEGSRLTVL.